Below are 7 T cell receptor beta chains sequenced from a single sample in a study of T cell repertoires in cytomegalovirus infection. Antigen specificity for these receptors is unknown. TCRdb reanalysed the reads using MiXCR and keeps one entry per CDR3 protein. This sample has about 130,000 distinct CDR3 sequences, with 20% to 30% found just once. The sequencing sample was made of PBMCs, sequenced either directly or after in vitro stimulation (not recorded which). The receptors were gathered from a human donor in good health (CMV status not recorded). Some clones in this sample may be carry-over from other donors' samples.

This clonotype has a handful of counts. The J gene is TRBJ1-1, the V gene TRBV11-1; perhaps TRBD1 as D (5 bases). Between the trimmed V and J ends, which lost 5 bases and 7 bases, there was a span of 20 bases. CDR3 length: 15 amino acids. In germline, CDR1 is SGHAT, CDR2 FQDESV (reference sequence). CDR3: CASSTRRRAGDEAFF. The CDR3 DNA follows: TGTGCCAGCAGCACTCGGAGGAGGGCGGGGGATGAAGCTTTCTTT.

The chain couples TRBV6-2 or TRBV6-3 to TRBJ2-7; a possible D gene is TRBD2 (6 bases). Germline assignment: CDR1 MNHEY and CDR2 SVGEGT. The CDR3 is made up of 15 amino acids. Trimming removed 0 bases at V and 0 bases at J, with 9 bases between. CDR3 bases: TGTGCCAGCAGTTACTCGGCCGGGAGCTCCTACGAGCAGTACGTC. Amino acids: CASSYSAGSSYEQYV.

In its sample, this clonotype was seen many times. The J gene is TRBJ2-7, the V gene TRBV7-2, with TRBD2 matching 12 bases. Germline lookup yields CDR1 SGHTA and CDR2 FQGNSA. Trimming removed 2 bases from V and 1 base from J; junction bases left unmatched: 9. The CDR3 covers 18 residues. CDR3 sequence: CASSLSLAGGPRSYEQYV. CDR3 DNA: TGTGCCAGCAGCTTATCTCTAGCGGGAGGGCCCCGATCCTACGAGCAGTACGTC.

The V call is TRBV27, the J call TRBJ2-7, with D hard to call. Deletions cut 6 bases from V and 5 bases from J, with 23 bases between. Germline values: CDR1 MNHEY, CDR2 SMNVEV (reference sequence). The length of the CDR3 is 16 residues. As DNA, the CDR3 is TGTGCCAGCAGCTCCATCTTTTTAGTTGTAACGGACGAGCAGTACGTC. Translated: CASSSIFLVVTDEQYV.

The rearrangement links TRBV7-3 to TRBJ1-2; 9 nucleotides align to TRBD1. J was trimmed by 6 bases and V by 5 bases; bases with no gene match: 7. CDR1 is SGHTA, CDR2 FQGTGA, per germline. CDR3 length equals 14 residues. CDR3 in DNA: TGTGCCAGCAGCACGGGGACAGGGCTTAATGGCTACACCTTC. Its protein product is CASSTGTGLNGYTF.

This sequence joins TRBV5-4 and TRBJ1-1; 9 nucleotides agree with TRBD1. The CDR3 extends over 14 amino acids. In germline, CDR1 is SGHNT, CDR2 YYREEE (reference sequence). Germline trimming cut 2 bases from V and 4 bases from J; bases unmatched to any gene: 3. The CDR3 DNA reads TGTGCCAGCAGCTTACAGGGGGCGATCACTGAAGCTTTCTTT. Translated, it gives CASSLQGAITEAFF. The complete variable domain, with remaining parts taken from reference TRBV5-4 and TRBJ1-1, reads ETGVTQSPTHLIKTRGQQVTLRCSSQSGHNTVSWYQQALGQGPQFIFQYYREEENGRGNFPPRFSGLQFPNYSSELNVNALELDDSALYLCASSLQGAITEAFFGQGTRLTVV.

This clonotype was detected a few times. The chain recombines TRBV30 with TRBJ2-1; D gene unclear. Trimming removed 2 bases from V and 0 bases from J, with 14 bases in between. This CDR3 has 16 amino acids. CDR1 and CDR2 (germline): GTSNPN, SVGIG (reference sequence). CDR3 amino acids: CAWSSSRSSSYNEQFF. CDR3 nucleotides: TGTGCCTGGAGTAGCTCGCGCTCGAGCTCCTACAATGAGCAGTTCTTC.